This T cell receptor (beta chain) was observed in a study of blood T cells in healthy people across ages. Researchers report isolating at least 6 million PBMCs per sample. The total RNA that was extracted per sample amounted to at least 6 micrograms. The use of a sample-barcoded 5' primer and a J-beta primer mix characterized a second PCR of roughly 6 to 11 cycles. Every sample produced at least 2.5 million CDR3-containing paired-end reads. TCRdb re-called the 5' RACE reads through MiXCR, storing one row per CDR3 protein. In the table there are around 870,000 distinct CDR3 sequences, about 30% of which are singletons. Study results and caveats: From one million sequenced T cells, diversity estimates were lower bounds.

This clonotype was picked up many times. Its antigen is still unknown. The V gene lost 0 bases and the J gene lost 6 bases, with 18 bases spanning the gap. CDR1 and CDR2 from the germline V gene are DFQATT and SNEGSKA (reference sequence). There are 15 residues in the CDR3. J is TRBJ2-7 and V is TRBV20-1; D could derive from TRBD1 or TRBD2 (5 bases each). The sample comprised blood. The TCR originated in a woman aged 80 or over in good health. CDR3: CSARERRGDGSEQYF. Here the CDR3 DNA reads TGCAGTGCTAGAGAAAGAAGAGGGGATGGGTCCGAGCAGTACTTC.